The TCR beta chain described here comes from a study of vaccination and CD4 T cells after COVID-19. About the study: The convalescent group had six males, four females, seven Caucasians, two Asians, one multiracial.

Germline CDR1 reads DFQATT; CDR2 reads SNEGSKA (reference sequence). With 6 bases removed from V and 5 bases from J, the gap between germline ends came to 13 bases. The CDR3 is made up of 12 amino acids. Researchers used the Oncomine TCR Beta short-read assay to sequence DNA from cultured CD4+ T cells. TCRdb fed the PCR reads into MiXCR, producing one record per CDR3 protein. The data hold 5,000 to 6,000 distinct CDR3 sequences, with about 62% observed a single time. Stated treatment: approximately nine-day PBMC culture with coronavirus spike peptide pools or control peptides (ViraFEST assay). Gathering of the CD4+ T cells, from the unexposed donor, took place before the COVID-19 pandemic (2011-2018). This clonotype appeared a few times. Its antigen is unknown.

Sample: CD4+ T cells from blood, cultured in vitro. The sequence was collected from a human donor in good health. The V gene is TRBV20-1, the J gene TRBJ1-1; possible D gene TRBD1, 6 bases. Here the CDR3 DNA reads TGCAGTGCCATAAGGGGGGGGACTGAAGCTTTCTTT. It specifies CSAIRGGTEAFF.